This is a list of T cell receptor beta chains from one sample in a study of T cell responses to AZD1222 COVID-19 vaccine. The table came from immunoSEQ multiplex PCR; TCRdb's copy has only in-frame clones and leaves some out. The data contain 95,000 to 150,000 clones, 89% of them seen just once; the ten biggest clones take up roughly 1.6%. The specimen was peripheral blood, collected on day 0 of AZD1222 vaccination. These receptor sequences come from an adult in good health. The CDR3 runs from the conserved cysteine through the conserved F or W. A D gene is named only where the DNA matches it firmly. Size is omitted from some rows. Given values are once, few, many or a class for expanded clones.

V gene	D gene	J gene	clone size	CDR3 protein
TRBV19	TRBD1	TRBJ1-4	NA	CASSIVPGQGGEKLFF
TRBV3-1/TRBV3-2	NA	TRBJ2-7	NA	CASSQARSEQYF
TRBV6-5	TRBD2	TRBJ2-7	NA	CASSYSILAGGYEQYF
TRBV7-7	NA	TRBJ2-1	NA	CASSQTALRYNEQFF
TRBV5-1	NA	TRBJ2-1	few	CASSSGVAAVNEQFF
TRBV5-4	TRBD2	TRBJ2-3	NA	CASSLLSGPATDTQYF
TRBV5-1	TRBD2	TRBJ2-2	NA	CASSGSSGSLPGELFF
TRBV6-5	NA	TRBJ1-3	NA	CASSFQGDAGNTIYF
TRBV6-5	NA	TRBJ2-1	few	CASSYRDATYNEQFF
TRBV5-4	NA	TRBJ2-5	NA	CASSLGLRETQYF
TRBV4-1	NA	TRBJ2-1	NA	CASRPGVEYNEQFF
TRBV7-2	TRBD2	TRBJ2-7	few	CASSLVAGGTYEQYF
TRBV6-5	NA	TRBJ2-3	NA	CASRPFEWGWDTQYF
TRBV19	TRBD1	TRBJ1-6	NA	CASRVRGLGSPLHF
TRBV3-1/TRBV3-2	NA	TRBJ2-3	NA	CASSQAPDTQYF
TRBV4-1	NA	TRBJ2-2	NA	CASSQGAMNTGELFF
TRBV11-2	NA	TRBJ1-2	NA	CASSSPGRDGGYTF
TRBV10-3	TRBD1	TRBJ2-3	NA	CAASPGVETGSTDTRYF
TRBV15	NA	TRBJ2-2	NA	CATSHYPGTGELFF
TRBV6-5	NA	TRBJ1-4	NA	CASSYGRWATNEKLFF
TRBV4-3	NA	TRBJ1-2	NA	CASSQDYAGSNYGYTF
TRBV27	NA	TRBJ1-2	NA	CASTPRGVGYGYTF
TRBV9	TRBD2	TRBJ2-1	once	CASSVATSGGEYEQFF
TRBV19	TRBD1	TRBJ1-4	once	CASSVYRGGNEKLFF
TRBV6-5	TRBD1	TRBJ2-1	NA	CASSSGTGTYNEQFF
TRBV27	NA	TRBJ1-1	NA	CASSFSAGRTMAFF
TRBV6-5	TRBD1	TRBJ2-3	NA	CASSSSPDRGLLF
TRBV3-1/TRBV3-2	TRBD1	TRBJ1-3	NA	CASSLRDRRFQVNTIYF
TRBV15	TRBD2	TRBJ2-1	NA	CATSRDRLAGRQSSYNEQFF
TRBV12-3/TRBV12-4	NA	TRBJ2-5	NA	CASSLREQETQYF
TRBV4-3	NA	TRBJ1-1	NA	CASSQEYPGTEAFF
TRBV10-3	NA	TRBJ1-3	once	CAISESWESRNTIYF
TRBV11-2	NA	TRBJ1-1	NA	CASSLSVLGTEAFF
TRBV11-2	NA	TRBJ1-4	NA	CASSQTGRKDEKLFF
TRBV19	NA	TRBJ1-5	NA	CASSISTDQPQHF
TRBV5-1	NA	TRBJ2-5	NA	CASSAQSSEGETQYF
TRBV7-9	NA	TRBJ1-2	NA	CASSLATGDGYSYGYTF
TRBV4-1	NA	TRBJ2-7	NA	CASSQDGSRQSYEQYF
TRBV11-2	NA	TRBJ2-7	NA	CASSLDLDEQYF
TRBV13	NA	TRBJ2-7	NA	CASSLPRDSNKQYF
TRBV6-5	NA	TRBJ2-7	once	CASHRTSTYEQYF
TRBV6-1	TRBD2	TRBJ2-7	NA	CASSESLAGPYEQYF
TRBV6-1	NA	TRBJ1-6	NA	CASSEIQSYNSPLHF
TRBV12-3/TRBV12-4	TRBD1	TRBJ2-7	NA	CASRNDRDYEQYF
TRBV5-5	TRBD2	TRBJ2-7	NA	CASSFPGEGYEQYF
TRBV3-1/TRBV3-2	TRBD2	TRBJ2-7	NA	CASSRAGGPYEQYF
TRBV9	TRBD2	TRBJ2-3	NA	CASSVEGLARTDTQYF